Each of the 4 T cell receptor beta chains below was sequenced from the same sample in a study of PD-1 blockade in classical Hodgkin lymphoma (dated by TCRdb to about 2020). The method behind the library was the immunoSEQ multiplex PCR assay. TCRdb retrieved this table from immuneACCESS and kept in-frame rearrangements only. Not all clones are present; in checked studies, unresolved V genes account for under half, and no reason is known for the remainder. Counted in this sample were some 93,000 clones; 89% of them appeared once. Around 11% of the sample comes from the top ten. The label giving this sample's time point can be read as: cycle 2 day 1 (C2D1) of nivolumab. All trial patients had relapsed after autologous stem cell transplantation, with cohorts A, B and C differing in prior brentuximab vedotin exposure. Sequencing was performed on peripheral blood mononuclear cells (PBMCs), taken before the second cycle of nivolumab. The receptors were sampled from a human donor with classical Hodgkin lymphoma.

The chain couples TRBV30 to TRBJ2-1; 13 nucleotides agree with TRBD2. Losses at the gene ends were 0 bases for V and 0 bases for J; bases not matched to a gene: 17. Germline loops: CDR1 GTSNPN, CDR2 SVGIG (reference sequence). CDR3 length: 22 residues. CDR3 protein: CAWSVPAHTSGRALSSYNEQFF. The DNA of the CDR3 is TGTGCCTGGAGTGTACCTGCGCATACTAGCGGGAGGGCCTTGAGCTCCTACAATGAGCAGTTCTTC.

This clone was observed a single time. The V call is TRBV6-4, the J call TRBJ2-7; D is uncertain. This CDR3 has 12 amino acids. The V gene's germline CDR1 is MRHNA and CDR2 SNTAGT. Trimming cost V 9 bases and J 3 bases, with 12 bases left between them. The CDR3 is CARGHYYYEQYF. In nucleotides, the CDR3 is TGTGCCAGAGGGCATTACTACTACGAGCAGTACTTC.

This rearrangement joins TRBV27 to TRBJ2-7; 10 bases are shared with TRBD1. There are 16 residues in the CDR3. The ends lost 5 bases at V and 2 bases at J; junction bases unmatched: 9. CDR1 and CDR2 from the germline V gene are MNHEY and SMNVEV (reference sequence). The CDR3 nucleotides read TGTGCCAGCAGTCGATCAATTGGGACAGGGGCCTACGAGCAGTACTTC. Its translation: CASSRSIGTGAYEQYF.

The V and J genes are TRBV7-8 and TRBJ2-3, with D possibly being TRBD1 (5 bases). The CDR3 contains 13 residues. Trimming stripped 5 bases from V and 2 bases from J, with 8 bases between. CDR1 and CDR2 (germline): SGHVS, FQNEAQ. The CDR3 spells CASSRQFTDTQYF. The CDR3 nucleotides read TGTGCCAGCAGCCGACAGTTCACAGATACGCAGTATTTT.